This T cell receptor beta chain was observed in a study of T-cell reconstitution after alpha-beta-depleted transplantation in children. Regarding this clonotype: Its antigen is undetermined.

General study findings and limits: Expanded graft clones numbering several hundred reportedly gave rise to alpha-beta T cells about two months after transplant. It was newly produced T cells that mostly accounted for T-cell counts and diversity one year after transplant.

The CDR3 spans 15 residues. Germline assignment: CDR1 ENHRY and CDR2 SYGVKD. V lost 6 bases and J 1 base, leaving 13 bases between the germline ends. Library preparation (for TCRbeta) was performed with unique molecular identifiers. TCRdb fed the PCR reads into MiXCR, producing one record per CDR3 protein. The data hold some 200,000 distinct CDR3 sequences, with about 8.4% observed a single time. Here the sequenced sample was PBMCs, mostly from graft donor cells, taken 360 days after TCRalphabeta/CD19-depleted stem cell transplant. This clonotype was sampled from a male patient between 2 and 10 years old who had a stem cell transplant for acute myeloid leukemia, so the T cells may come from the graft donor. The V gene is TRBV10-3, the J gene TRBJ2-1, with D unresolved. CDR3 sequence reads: CAISPTSSSYNEQFF. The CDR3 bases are TGTGCCATCAGCCCCACAAGTTCTTCCTACAATGAGCAGTTCTTC.